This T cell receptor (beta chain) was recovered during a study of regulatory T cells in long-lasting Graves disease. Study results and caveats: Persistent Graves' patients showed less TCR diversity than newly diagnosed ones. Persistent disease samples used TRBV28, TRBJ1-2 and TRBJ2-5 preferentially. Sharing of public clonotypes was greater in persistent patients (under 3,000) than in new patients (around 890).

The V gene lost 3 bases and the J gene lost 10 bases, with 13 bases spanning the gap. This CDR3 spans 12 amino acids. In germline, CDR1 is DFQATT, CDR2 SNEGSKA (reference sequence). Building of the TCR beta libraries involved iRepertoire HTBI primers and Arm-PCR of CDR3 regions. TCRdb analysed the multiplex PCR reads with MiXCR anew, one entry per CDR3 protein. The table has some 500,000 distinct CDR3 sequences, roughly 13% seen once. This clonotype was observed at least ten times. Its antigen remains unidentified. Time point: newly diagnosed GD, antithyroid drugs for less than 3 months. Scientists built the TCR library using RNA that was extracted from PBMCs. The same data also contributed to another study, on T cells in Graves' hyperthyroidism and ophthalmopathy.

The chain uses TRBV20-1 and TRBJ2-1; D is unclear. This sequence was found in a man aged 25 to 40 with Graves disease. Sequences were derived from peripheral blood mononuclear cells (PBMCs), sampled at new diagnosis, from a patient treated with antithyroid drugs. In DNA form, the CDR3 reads TGCAGTGCTAGTGAGGAACTGCGAGAGCAGTTCTTC. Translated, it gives CSASEELREQFF.